These 27 T cell receptor beta chains came from one sample sequenced in a study of early stage breast cancer tumors. Profiled with immunoSEQ multiplex PCR; TCRdb holds only in-frame clones, not every one. The data show a few thousand clones, around 68% seen once. Input material: breast tumor tissue. The receptors here all came from a person in their 40s with breast cancer.

The J gene is TRBJ2-1, the V gene TRBV5-8, with a possible D match to TRBD2 (5 bases). The V end was cut by 1 base, the J end by 7 bases, with 18 bases between. The V gene's germline CDR1 is SGHTS and CDR2 YDEGEE. The CDR3 contains 16 residues. CDR3 region: CASSLSPHLARNEQFF. The CDR3 DNA sequence: TGTGCCAGCAGCTTGTCCCCCCACCTAGCCCGAAATGAGCAGTTCTTC.

The CDR3 is CASSLAVGAATSYEQYF. The CDR3 bases are TGTGCCAGCAGCTTAGCGGTTGGGGCAGCCACCTCCTACGAGCAGTACTTC. This rearrangement joins TRBV7-9 to TRBJ2-7; the D gene is possibly TRBD1 (5 bases). The CDR3 totals 17 residues. Germline-derived CDR1 and CDR2 are SEHNR and FQNEAQ (reference sequence). V lost 0 bases and J lost 0, with 15 bases in between.

Only a few counts were recorded for this clone. The rearrangement links TRBV19 to TRBJ2-2, with D perhaps TRBD1 (6 bases). Trimming shortened V by 7 bases and J by 7 bases, and 10 bases separated the two germline ends. This CDR3 contains 12 residues. The germline CDR1 and CDR2 sequences are LNHDA and SQIVND (reference sequence). This CDR3 is CASTQGGGELFF. CDR3 DNA: TGTGCCAGTACACAGGGTGGCGGGGAGCTGTTTTTT.

This sequence joins TRBV1 and TRBJ2-5. TRBV1 is a known pseudogene. The CDR3 totals 18 residues. The CDR3, as DNA: TGCACCAGCAGCCAAGGCGATCCCGAACCGGCGCACCAAGAGACCCAGTACTTC. Translated: CTSSQGDPEPAHQETQYF.

The table lists this clone with a few counts. The chain couples TRBV27 to TRBJ2-7, with 10 bases that match TRBD1. The CDR3 is 16 residues long. With 5 bases clipped from V and 5 bases from J, the junction kept 12 bases outside the gene matches. The germline V gene encodes CDR1 MNHEY and CDR2 SMNVEV (reference sequence). The chain's CDR3 is CASSGAGTGDFHEQYF. The CDR3 coding sequence is TGTGCCAGCAGTGGGGCCGGGACAGGGGATTTCCACGAGCAGTACTTC.

The gene calls are TRBV19 and TRBJ1-1; no definite D call. The CDR3 loop spans 9 amino acids. Germline loops: CDR1 LNHDA, CDR2 SQIVND (reference sequence). With 7 bases removed from V and 10 bases from J, the gap between germline ends came to 7 bases. CDR3 sequence reads: CASTAGAFF. CDR3 nucleotides: TGTGCCAGTACGGCGGGAGCTTTCTTT.

The chain joins TRBV13 to TRBJ2-2; 10 bases are shared with TRBD2. The CDR3 contains 17 residues. J lost 6 bases, V lost 3 bases, and 10 bases had no gene match. Per the germline V gene, CDR1 is PRHDT and CDR2 is FYEKMQ (reference sequence). CDR3 nucleotide sequence: TGTGCCAGCAGCTTCCCTGTAACCGGACTAGCGGCCGGGGAGCTGTTTTTT. Residues: CASSFPVTGLAAGELFF.

This clone is labeled as large. The CDR3: CASWSPTPTGELFF. CDR3 in DNA: TGTGCCAGCTGGTCCCCCACCCCAACCGGGGAGCTGTTTTTT. This chain joins TRBV7-9 and TRBJ2-2; D uncertain. V was trimmed by 8 bases and J by 5 bases, leaving 15 bases between them. The germline V gene encodes CDR1 SEHNR and CDR2 FQNEAQ (reference sequence). The CDR3 loop spans 14 amino acids. Combining the CDR3 with reference TRBV7-9 and TRBJ2-2 gives the whole variable domain DTGVSQNPRHKITKRGQNVTFRCDPISEHNRLYWYRQTLGQGPEFLTYFQNEAQLEKSRLLSDRFSAERPKGSFSTLEIQRTEQGDSAMYLCASWSPTPTGELFFGEGSRLTVL.

By its share, this clone is large. The chain joins TRBV15 to TRBJ2-7; TRBD1 matches 9 bases. Losses at the gene ends were 8 bases for V and 3 bases for J; bases not matched to a gene: 5. The CDR3 is 13 residues long. CDR1 is LNHNV and CDR2 is YYDKDF in the germline V gene (reference sequence). The CDR3 protein is CATGTGQGYEQYF. The CDR3 DNA sequence: TGTGCCACCGGGACGGGACAGGGCTACGAGCAGTACTTC.

In this sample, this clone turned up a few times. This chain uses TRBV29-1 with TRBJ2-1, with D perhaps matching TRBD2 (6 bases). Per the germline V gene, CDR1 is SQVTM and CDR2 is ANQGSEA. Trimming took 0 bases from V and 5 from J, leaving 20 bases between them. This CDR3 spans 17 amino acids. The CDR3 reads CSVEDWASADLNNEQFF. The DNA for the CDR3 is TGCAGCGTTGAAGATTGGGCTAGCGCCGATCTCAACAATGAGCAGTTCTTC.

The J gene is TRBJ2-3, the V gene TRBV10-3, with 14 positions matching TRBD2. The CDR3 sequence is 16 residues long. Germline CDR1 ENHRY, CDR2 SYGVKD. V lost 10 bases to trimming and J lost 4 bases; unmatched junction nucleotides: 10. CDR3 sequence: CATQGLAGDSADTQYF. CDR3 bases: TGTGCCACCCAGGGACTAGCGGGAGATAGTGCAGATACGCAGTATTTT.

Sample share makes this clone large (0.1 to 1%). The gene calls are TRBV29-1 and TRBJ1-3; no clear D gene. The CDR3 loop spans 15 amino acids. The germline V gene encodes CDR1 SQVTM and CDR2 ANQGSEA. The V end lost 4 bases, the J end lost 0 bases, and 13 bases lay between the germline ends. The CDR3 protein is CSVVWLGSSGNTIYF. The CDR3 DNA follows: TGCAGCGTTGTATGGCTTGGGAGCTCTGGAAACACCATATATTTT.

The chain is built from TRBV19 and TRBJ2-7; D ambiguous. V was pared by 0 bases and J by 2 bases, with 17 bases between. Germline values: CDR1 LNHDA, CDR2 SQIVND (reference sequence). CDR3 size: 17 residues. The CDR3, as DNA: TGTGCCAGTAGTATAGACCCTTCGAAGTCCGGCACCTACGAGCAGTACTTC. Its protein product is CASSIDPSKSGTYEQYF.

The gene calls are TRBV15 and TRBJ2-1, with D hard to call. V shed 6 bases and J shed 6 bases, with 15 bases lying between them. Germline CDR1 and CDR2: LNHNV and YYDKDF (reference sequence). The CDR3 loop spans 14 amino acids. CDR3 DNA: TGTGCCACCAGTACTGATCTAGGTCCCAATGAGCAGTTCTTC. Its translation is CATSTDLGPNEQFF.

The chain carries TRBV30 and TRBJ2-3; weak D call: TRBD2 (6 bases). CDR1 and CDR2 (germline): GTSNPN, SVGIG (reference sequence). The CDR3 has 13 residues. Trimming removed 2 bases from V and 2 bases from J, with 8 bases in between. The CDR3 loop is CAWSLDYTDTQYF. The CDR3 DNA reads TGTGCCTGGAGTCTGGACTACACAGATACGCAGTATTTT.

The chain carries TRBV15 and TRBJ2-1; maybe TRBD2 (5 bases). The CDR3 is made up of 15 amino acids. Germline lookup yields CDR1 LNHNV and CDR2 YYDKDF (reference sequence). Trimming left V 3 bases short and J 1 base short, with 10 bases between. CDR3 loop: CATSSIRESYNEQFF. DNA of the CDR3: TGTGCCACCAGCAGTATAAGGGAGTCCTACAATGAGCAGTTCTTC.

The V and J genes are TRBV7-2 and TRBJ2-7, with D unclear. With 5 bases removed from V and 2 bases from J, the gap between germline ends came to 16 bases. The length of the CDR3 is 15 residues. The germline V gene encodes CDR1 SGHTA and CDR2 FQGNSA. Here the CDR3 reads CASSLRMPPPYEQYF. The CDR3, as DNA: TGTGCCAGCAGCCTCAGGATGCCCCCACCCTACGAGCAGTACTTC.

J is TRBJ2-7 and V is TRBV9; 7 bases line up with TRBD2. The junction had 6 bases not matched to a gene; V was cut back by 2 bases and J by 4 bases. The length of the CDR3 is 14 residues. Germline V gives CDR1 SGDLS, CDR2 YYNGEE. DNA for the CDR3: TGTGCCAGCAGCGTGGGAGGGAGTTTGTACGAGCAGTACTTC. It specifies CASSVGGSLYEQYF.

This rearrangement joins TRBV7-3 to TRBJ2-7, with 12 bases identical to TRBD1. The CDR3 sequence is 17 residues long. V shed 1 base and J 0 bases; nucleotides not matched to a gene: 4. Germline V gene data show CDR1 as SGHTA and CDR2 as FQGTGA. The CDR3 bases are TGTGCCAGCAGCTTAAGGGGGGGACAGGGGGCCTCCTACGAGCAGTACTTC. The encoded protein is CASSLRGGQGASYEQYF. Full variable domain (remainder filled in from reference TRBV7-3 and TRBJ2-7): GAGVSQTPSNKVTEKGKYVELRCDPISGHTALYWYRQSLGQGPEFLIYFQGTGAADDSGLPNDRFFAVRPEGSVSTLKIQRTERGDSAVYLCASSLRGGQGASYEQYFGPGTRLTVT.

J is TRBJ2-5 and V is TRBV5-1; D may be TRBD2 (5 bases). V shed 0 bases and J shed 1 base, with 10 bases lying between them. There are 15 residues in the CDR3. CDR1 is SGHRS and CDR2 is YFSETQ in the germline V gene. CDR3 sequence reads: CASSLGGLAQETQYF. DNA of the CDR3: TGCGCCAGCAGCTTGGGTGGACTCGCCCAAGAGACCCAGTACTTC.

This clone was observed a few times. The V call is TRBV5-8, the J call TRBJ2-5; 7 bases are a match to TRBD2. V was pared by 2 bases and J by 1 base, with 2 bases of the junction left unmatched. Per the germline V gene, CDR1 is SGHTS and CDR2 is YDEGEE. The CDR3 contains 14 residues. The CDR3 region is CASSLGLVQETQYF. The CDR3 DNA is TGTGCCAGCAGCTTAGGACTAGTCCAAGAGACCCAGTACTTC. Full variable domain (remainder filled in from reference TRBV5-8 and TRBJ2-5): EAGVTQSPTHLIKTRGQQATLRCSPISGHTSVYWYQQALGLGLQFLLWYDEGEERNRGNFPPRFSGRQFPNYSSELNVNALELEDSALYLCASSLGLVQETQYFGPGTRLLVL.

The chain recombines TRBV5-6 with TRBJ2-7, with a weak D call TRBD2 (6 bases). V was trimmed by 3 bases and J by 1 base, leaving 8 bases between them. Germline-derived CDR1 and CDR2 are SGHDT and YYEEEE. This CDR3 spans 13 amino acids. CDR3 protein: CASSSGLSYEQYF. In DNA form, the CDR3 reads TGTGCCAGCAGCTCGGGACTTTCCTACGAGCAGTACTTC.

V and J are TRBV11-3 and TRBJ2-2; unclear D gene. The ends were cut back, 4 bases at V and 5 bases at J, with 5 bases in the middle. The CDR3 has 12 residues. Germline-derived CDR1 and CDR2 are SGHNT and YENEEA. The CDR3 sequence: CASSSATGELFF. CDR3 bases: TGTGCCAGCAGCTCCGCGACCGGGGAGCTGTTTTTT.

The chain links TRBV11-3 to TRBJ2-1; 7 nucleotides match TRBD2. This CDR3 has 14 amino acids. The germline CDR1 and CDR2 sequences are SGHNT and YENEEA. Trimming at V came to 3 bases and at J to 6 bases, leaving 5 bases not matched to a gene. The CDR3: CASSLGGTGNEQFF. In DNA form, the CDR3 reads TGTGCCAGCAGCTTGGGGGGGACTGGCAATGAGCAGTTCTTC.

A single count supports this clone. The chain combines TRBV7-2 with TRBJ2-5; 7 bases map to TRBD1. Looked up from germline, CDR1 is SGHTA and CDR2 is FQGNSA. V was clipped by 5 bases and J by 4 bases; unmatched bases: 7. CDR3 length: 14 residues. The CDR3 spells CASSRDRARETQYF. In DNA form, the CDR3 reads TGTGCCAGCAGCCGAGACAGGGCCCGAGAGACCCAGTACTTC.

This clone was recorded a few times. This sequence joins TRBV7-9 and TRBJ2-7; D not certain. The V end lost 1 base, the J end lost 7 bases, and 5 bases lay between the germline ends. The germline V gene encodes CDR1 SEHNR and CDR2 FQNEAQ (reference sequence). The CDR3 is 11 residues long. The CDR3 loop is CASSLVREQYF. The CDR3 DNA is TGTGCCAGCAGCTTAGTCCGGGAGCAGTACTTC.

This CDR3 is CASSSGRDSAAYEQYF. CDR3 coding DNA: TGTGCCAGCAGCTCGGGGCGGGACAGTGCCGCCTACGAGCAGTACTTC. J is TRBJ2-7 and V is TRBV11-2; D might be TRBD1 (7 bases). This CDR3 comprises 16 residues. Germline V CDR1 and CDR2: SGHAT, FQNNGV. The ends were cut back, 4 bases at V and 2 bases at J, with 18 bases in the middle.